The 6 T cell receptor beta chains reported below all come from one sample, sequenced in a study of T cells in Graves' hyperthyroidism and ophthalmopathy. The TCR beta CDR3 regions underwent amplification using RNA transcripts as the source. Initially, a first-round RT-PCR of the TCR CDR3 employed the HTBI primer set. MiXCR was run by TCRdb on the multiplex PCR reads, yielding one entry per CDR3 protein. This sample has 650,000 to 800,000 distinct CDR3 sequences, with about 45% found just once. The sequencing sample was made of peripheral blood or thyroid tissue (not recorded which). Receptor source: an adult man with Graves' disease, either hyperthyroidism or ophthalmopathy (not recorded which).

The CDR3 sequence is CASSFAETQHF. In DNA, the CDR3 is TGTGCCAGCAGCTTCGCAGAGACCCAGCATTTT. This chain connects TRBV7-8 to TRBJ1-5; unclear D gene. CDR1 and CDR2 (germline): SGHVS, FQNEAQ. The CDR3 is 11 residues long. Between the trimmed V and J ends, which lost 3 bases and 11 bases, there was a span of 8 bases.

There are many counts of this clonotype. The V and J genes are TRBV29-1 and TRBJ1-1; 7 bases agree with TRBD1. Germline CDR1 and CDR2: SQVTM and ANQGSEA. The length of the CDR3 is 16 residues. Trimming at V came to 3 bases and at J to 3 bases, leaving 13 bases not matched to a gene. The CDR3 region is CSVEEVGRGPDTEAFF. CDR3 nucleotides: TGCAGCGTTGAGGAGGTAGGGAGGGGGCCAGACACTGAAGCTTTCTTT.

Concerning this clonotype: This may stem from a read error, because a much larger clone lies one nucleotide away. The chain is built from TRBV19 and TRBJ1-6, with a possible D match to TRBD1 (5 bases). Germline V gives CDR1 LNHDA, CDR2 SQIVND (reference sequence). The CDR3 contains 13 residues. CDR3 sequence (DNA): TGTGCCAGTAGTATCGGGGGTCTTTCACCCCTCCGCTTT. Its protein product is CASSIGGLSPLRF.

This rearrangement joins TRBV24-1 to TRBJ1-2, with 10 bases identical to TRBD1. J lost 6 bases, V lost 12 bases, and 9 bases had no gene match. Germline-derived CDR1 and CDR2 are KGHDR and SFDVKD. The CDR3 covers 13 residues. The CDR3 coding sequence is TGTGCCGCGTCCACGGGACAGGGGAATGGCTACACCTTC. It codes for CAASTGQGNGYTF.

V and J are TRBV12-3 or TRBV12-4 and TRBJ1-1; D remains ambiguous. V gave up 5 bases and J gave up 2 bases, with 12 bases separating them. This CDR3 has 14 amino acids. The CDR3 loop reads CASSAGRQNTEAFF. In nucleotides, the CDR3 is TGTGCCAGCAGTGCAGGACGGCAAAACACTGAAGCTTTCTTT.

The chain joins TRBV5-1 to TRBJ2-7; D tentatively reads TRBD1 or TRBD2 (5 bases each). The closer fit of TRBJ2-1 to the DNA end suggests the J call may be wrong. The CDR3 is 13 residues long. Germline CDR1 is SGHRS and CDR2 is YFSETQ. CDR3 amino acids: CASSLRGAYEQFF. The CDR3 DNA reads TGCGCCAGCAGCTTGCGAGGGGCCTACGAGCAGTTCTTC.